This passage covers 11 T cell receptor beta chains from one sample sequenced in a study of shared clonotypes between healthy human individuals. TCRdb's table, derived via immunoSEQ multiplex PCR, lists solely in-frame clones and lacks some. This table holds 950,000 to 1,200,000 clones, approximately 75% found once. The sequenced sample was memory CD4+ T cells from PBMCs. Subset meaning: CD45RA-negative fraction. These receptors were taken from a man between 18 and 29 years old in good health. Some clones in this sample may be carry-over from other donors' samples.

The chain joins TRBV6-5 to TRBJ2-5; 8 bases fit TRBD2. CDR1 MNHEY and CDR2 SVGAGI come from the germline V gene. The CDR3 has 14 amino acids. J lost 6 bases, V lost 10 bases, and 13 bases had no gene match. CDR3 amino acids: CATTEFGRVQTQYF. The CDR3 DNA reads TGTGCCACTACAGAGTTCGGGAGGGTGCAGACCCAGTACTTC.

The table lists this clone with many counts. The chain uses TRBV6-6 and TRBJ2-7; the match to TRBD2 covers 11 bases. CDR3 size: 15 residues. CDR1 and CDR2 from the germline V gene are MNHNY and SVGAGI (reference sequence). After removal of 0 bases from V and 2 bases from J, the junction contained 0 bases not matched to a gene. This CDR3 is CASSYSTSGAYEQYF. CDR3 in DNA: TGTGCCAGCAGTTACTCGACTAGCGGGGCCTACGAGCAGTACTTC.

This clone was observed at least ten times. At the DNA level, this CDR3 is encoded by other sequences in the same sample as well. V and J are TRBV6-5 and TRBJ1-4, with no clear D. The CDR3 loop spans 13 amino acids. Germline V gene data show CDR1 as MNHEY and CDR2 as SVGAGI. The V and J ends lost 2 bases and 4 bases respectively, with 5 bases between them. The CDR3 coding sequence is TGTGCCAGCAGTTACAGGCGTAATGAAAAACTGTTTTTT. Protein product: CASSYRRNEKLFF.

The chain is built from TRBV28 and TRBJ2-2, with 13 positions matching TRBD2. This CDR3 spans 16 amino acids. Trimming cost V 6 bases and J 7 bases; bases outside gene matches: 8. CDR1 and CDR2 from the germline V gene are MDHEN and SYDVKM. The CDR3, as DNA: TGTGCCAGCAGGATCACTAGCGGGAGGGCGGTCGGGGAGCTGTTTTTT. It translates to CASRITSGRAVGELFF. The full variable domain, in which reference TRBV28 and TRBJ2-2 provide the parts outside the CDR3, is DVKVTQSSRYLVKRTGEKVFLECVQDMDHENMFWYRQDPGLGLRLIYFSYDVKMKEKGDIPEGYSVSREKKERFSLILESASTNQTSMYLCASRITSGRAVGELFFGEGSRLTVL.

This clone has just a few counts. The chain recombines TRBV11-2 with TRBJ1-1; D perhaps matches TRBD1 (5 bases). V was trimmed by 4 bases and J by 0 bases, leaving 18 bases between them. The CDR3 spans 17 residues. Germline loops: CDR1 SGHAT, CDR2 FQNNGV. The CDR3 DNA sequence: TGTGCCAGCAGCTCTGGAGCGGGGCGGAGGATGAACACTGAAGCTTTCTTT. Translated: CASSSGAGRRMNTEAFF.

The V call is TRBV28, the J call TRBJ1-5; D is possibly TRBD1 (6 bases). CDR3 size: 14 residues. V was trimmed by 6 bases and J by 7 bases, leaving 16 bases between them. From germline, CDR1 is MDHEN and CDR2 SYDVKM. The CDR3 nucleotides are TGTGCCAGCAGAACGGGGGGCACAGGGCAGCCCCAGCATTTT. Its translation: CASRTGGTGQPQHF.

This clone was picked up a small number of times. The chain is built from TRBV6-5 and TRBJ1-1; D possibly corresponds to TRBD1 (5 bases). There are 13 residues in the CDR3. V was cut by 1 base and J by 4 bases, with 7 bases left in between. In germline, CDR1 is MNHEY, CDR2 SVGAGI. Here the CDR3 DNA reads TGTGCCAGCAGTTACTACGGGGGCACTGAAGCTTTCTTT. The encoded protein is CASSYYGGTEAFF.

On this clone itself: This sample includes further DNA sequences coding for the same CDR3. DNA for the CDR3: TGTGCCTGGAGTGCTTGGGCGACCGGGGAGCTGTTTTTT. Translated, it gives CAWSAWATGELFF. The chain recombines TRBV30 with TRBJ2-2; no definite D call. The germline V gene has CDR1 GTSNPN and CDR2 SVGIG (reference sequence). This CDR3 is 13 amino acids long. V lost 1 base and J 5 bases, leaving 8 bases between the germline ends.

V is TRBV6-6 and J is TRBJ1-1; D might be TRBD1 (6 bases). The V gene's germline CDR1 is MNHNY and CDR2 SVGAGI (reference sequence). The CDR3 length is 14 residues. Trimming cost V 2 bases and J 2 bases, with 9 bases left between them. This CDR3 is CASSYTGGNTEAFF. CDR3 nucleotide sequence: TGTGCCAGCAGTTACACCGGGGGCAACACTGAAGCTTTCTTT.

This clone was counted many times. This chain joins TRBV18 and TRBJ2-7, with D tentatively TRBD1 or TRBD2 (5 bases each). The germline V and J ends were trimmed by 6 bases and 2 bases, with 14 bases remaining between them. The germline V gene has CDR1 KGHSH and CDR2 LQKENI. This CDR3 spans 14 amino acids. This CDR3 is CASSPGPPPYEQYF. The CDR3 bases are TGTGCCAGCTCCCCGGGACCACCTCCCTACGAGCAGTACTTC.

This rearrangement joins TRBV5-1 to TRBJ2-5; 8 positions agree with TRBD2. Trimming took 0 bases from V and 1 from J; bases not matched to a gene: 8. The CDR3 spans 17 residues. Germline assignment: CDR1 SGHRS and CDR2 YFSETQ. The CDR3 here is CASSLVGGGRPQETQYF. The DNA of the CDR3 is TGCGCCAGCAGCTTGGTTGGCGGCGGGAGGCCCCAAGAGACCCAGTACTTC.